These 14 T cell receptor beta chains originate from one sample sequenced in a study of cytomegalovirus exposure and HLA in healthy donors. The primer mix had 60 Vbeta and 13 Jbeta primers. Data came from immunoSEQ multiplex PCR; TCRdb stores just in-frame clones and leaves some out. This table has 100,000 or so clones, about 79% appearing once. The sequencing input was PBMCs. These receptors came from a woman younger than 35 in good health and CMV-seronegative.

The rearrangement joins TRBV6-1 to TRBJ2-3; D is unresolved. The germline V gene encodes CDR1 MNHNS and CDR2 SASEGT. CDR3 length: 13 residues. The germline V and J ends were trimmed by 1 base and 2 bases, with 4 bases remaining between them. CDR3 residues: CASSEVNTDTQYF. The DNA for the CDR3 is TGTGCCAGCAGTGAAGTAAACACAGATACGCAGTATTTT.

In its sample, this clone was seen once. The V gene is TRBV25-1, the J gene TRBJ2-5; 12 nucleotides agree with TRBD2. Trimming took 4 bases from V and 3 from J; bases not matched to a gene: 6. This CDR3 region has 16 residues. Germline V gene sequence: CDR1 MGHDK, CDR2 SYGVNS. The CDR3 nucleotides read TGTGCCAGCAGTGCTTTCCTAGCGGGAGGGAAAGAGACCCAGTACTTC. Translated, it gives CASSAFLAGGKETQYF.

This clone was observed a single time. The chain couples TRBV9 to TRBJ1-6, with TRBD1 matching 7 bases. Germline-derived CDR1 and CDR2 are SGDLS and YYNGEE. The CDR3 contains 16 residues. The junction had 11 bases not matched to a gene; V was cut back by 4 bases and J by 7 bases. The CDR3 coding sequence is TGTGCCAGCAGCTCAAGGGGGCAAGGGTTCAATTCACCCCTCCACTTT. Amino acid sequence: CASSSRGQGFNSPLHF.

V gene TRBV7-6 combines with J gene TRBJ2-3; 14 nucleotides line up with TRBD2. V gave up 4 bases and J gave up 3 bases; unmatched junction bases: 3. The CDR3 is 16 amino acids. CDR1 is SGHVS, CDR2 FNYEAQ, per germline. The CDR3 region has the DNA TGTGCCAGCAGCTCCGGGACTAGCGGGAGTACAGATACGCAGTATTTT. Its protein product is CASSSGTSGSTDTQYF.

The chain joins TRBV27 to TRBJ1-1, with TRBD1 as a possible D gene (6 bases). Trimming removed 3 bases at V and 0 bases at J, with 11 bases between. CDR1 is MNHEY, CDR2 SMNVEV, per germline (reference sequence). The CDR3 is made up of 15 amino acids. The CDR3 region is CASSFRGDMNTEAFF. In DNA, the CDR3 is TGTGCCAGCAGTTTCCGGGGGGACATGAACACTGAAGCTTTCTTT.

The genes are TRBV19 and TRBJ2-1; 8 nucleotides line up with TRBD2. The junction had 3 bases not matched to a gene; V was cut back by 1 base and J by 7 bases. The CDR3 totals 14 residues. Germline V CDR1 and CDR2: LNHDA, SQIVND (reference sequence). Here the CDR3 DNA reads TGTGCCAGTAGTATAGGGACTAGCTCGAATGAGCAGTTCTTC. Translation gives CASSIGTSSNEQFF.

V gene TRBV14 combines with J gene TRBJ2-5; 12 bases line up with TRBD1. V dropped 4 bases and J dropped 5; count of bases not matched to a gene: 11. The CDR3 consists of 17 residues. Germline CDR1 is SGHDN and CDR2 is FVKESK. The CDR3 reads CASSRDRGRLATETQYF. CDR3 in DNA: TGTGCCAGCAGCCGGGACAGGGGGCGGCTAGCGACCGAGACCCAGTACTTC.

The rearrangement uses TRBV29-1 and TRBJ1-3, with a tentative D call TRBD1 (6 bases). Germline-derived CDR1 and CDR2 are SQVTM and ANQGSEA. Trimming left V 3 bases short and J 10 bases short, with 10 bases between. The length of the CDR3 is 11 residues. This chain's CDR3 is CSVEGAGTIYF. The CDR3 nucleotides are TGCAGCGTTGAGGGGGCAGGGACCATATATTTT.

As for this clone: This same CDR3 is encoded by further DNA sequences in the sample. This chain connects TRBV7-3 to TRBJ2-1; TRBD1 aligns across 7 bases. The CDR3 spans 15 residues. Germline lookup yields CDR1 SGHTA and CDR2 FQGTGA. J lost 0 bases, V lost 2 bases, and 1 base had no gene match. The CDR3 region has the DNA TGTGCCAGCAGCTTATCAGGGGGCTCCTACAATGAGCAGTTCTTC. Its translation: CASSLSGGSYNEQFF. Supplemented by reference TRBV7-3 and TRBJ2-1, the full variable domain reads GAGVSQTPSNKVTEKGKYVELRCDPISGHTALYWYRQSLGQGPEFLIYFQGTGAADDSGLPNDRFFAVRPEGSVSTLKIQRTERGDSAVYLCASSLSGGSYNEQFFGPGTRLTVL.

The CDR3 DNA follows: TGTGCCAGTTCAGCGAGGGATGTCTATGGCTACACCTTC. This encodes CASSARDVYGYTF. This chain links TRBV19 with TRBJ1-2, with D uncertain. With 8 bases removed from V and 4 bases from J, the gap between germline ends came to 14 bases. Germline values: CDR1 LNHDA, CDR2 SQIVND (reference sequence). The CDR3 runs to 13 residues.

The chain is built from TRBV15 and TRBJ1-6; D not resolved. V lost 1 base to trimming and J lost 8 bases, with 6 bases between them. CDR3 length: 13 amino acids. The germline V gene encodes CDR1 LNHNV and CDR2 YYDKDF (reference sequence). The CDR3 is CATSRGLYSPLHF. The CDR3 DNA sequence: TGTGCCACCAGCAGAGGACTTTATTCACCCCTCCACTTT.

V and J are TRBV9 and TRBJ2-2, with D tentatively TRBD1 (6 bases). The CDR3 extends over 17 amino acids. Per the germline V gene, CDR1 is SGDLS and CDR2 is YYNGEE. V lost 0 bases to trimming and J lost 3 bases, with 15 bases between them. In DNA form, the CDR3 reads TGTGCCAGCAGCGTAGCTAGCACAGGGTGGTACACCGGGGAGCTGTTTTTT. It codes for CASSVASTGWYTGELFF.

This clone has more than one count but fewer than ten. V gene TRBV27 combines with J gene TRBJ2-3; D might be TRBD2 (7 bases). The CDR3 is 14 amino acids. Germline values: CDR1 MNHEY, CDR2 SMNVEV (reference sequence). The V gene lost 8 bases and the J gene lost 1 base, with 13 bases spanning the gap. CDR3 nucleotides: TGTGCCAGCGGCTGGGGGGGGCGCACAGATACGCAGTATTTT. It translates to CASGWGGRTDTQYF.

V gene TRBV7-2 combines with J gene TRBJ1-1; D perhaps matches TRBD1 (5 bases). The CDR3 contains 14 residues. Trimming took off 4 bases at V and 0 bases at J, with 9 bases between the two ends. From germline, CDR1 is SGHTA and CDR2 FQGNSA. The CDR3: CASSWGGMNTEAFF. DNA of the CDR3: TGTGCCAGCAGCTGGGGGGGGATGAACACTGAAGCTTTCTTT.